What follows are 21 T cell receptor beta chains derived from one specimen sequenced in a study of T-cell memory formation after mild COVID-19. TCRdb re-derived calls from the 5' RACE reads in MiXCR, one entry per CDR3 protein. The table includes over 130,000 distinct CDR3 sequences, 11% to 15% detected once. Sequences were obtained from PBMCs or a T cell subset sorted from them (not recorded which). These receptor sequences come from an adult woman who had mild COVID-19 (a few samples of this study predate the infection). Cell type and time point are not known.

Only a few counts were recorded for this clonotype. The chain has TRBV5-1 and TRBJ2-1, with TRBD2 matching over 9 bases. V gave up 4 bases and J gave up 5 bases; unmatched junction bases: 16. In germline, CDR1 is SGHRS, CDR2 YFSETQ. This CDR3 has 18 amino acids. This CDR3 reads CASSPGEGRGGLNNEQFF. For the CDR3, the DNA is TGCGCCAGCAGCCCCGGTGAGGGGCGGGGGGGCCTTAACAATGAGCAGTTCTTC.

This clonotype was seen a handful of times. CDR3 in amino acids: CASSINPRNTEAFF. The CDR3 DNA follows: TGTGCCAGTAGTATTAACCCGAGGAACACTGAAGCTTTCTTT. This rearrangement joins TRBV19 to TRBJ1-1; D is unclear. Germline CDR1 and CDR2: LNHDA and SQIVND (reference sequence). Trimming left V 3 bases short and J 1 base short, with 9 bases between. The CDR3 totals 14 residues. The full variable domain, completed using reference TRBV19 and TRBJ1-1, is DGGITQSPKYLFRKEGQNVTLSCEQNLNHDAMYWYRQDPGQGLRLIYYSQIVNDFQKGDIAEGYSVSREKKESFPLTVTSAQKNPTAFYLCASSINPRNTEAFFGQGTRLTVV.

This clonotype has just a few counts. V usage is TRBV29-1 and J usage is TRBJ1-1; 8 bases line up with TRBD1. This CDR3 comprises 12 residues. V was pared by 5 bases and J by 5 bases, with 4 bases of the junction left unmatched. CDR1 and CDR2 from the germline V gene are SQVTM and ANQGSEA. The CDR3 protein is CSVQGALTEAFF. CDR3 bases: TGCAGCGTTCAGGGGGCGCTAACTGAAGCTTTCTTT.

V gene TRBV5-1 combines with J gene TRBJ2-7; TRBD1 aligns across 11 bases. This CDR3 is built from 14 residues. V shed 4 bases, J shed 1 base, and the junction held 1 base outside the gene matches. The germline CDR1 and CDR2 sequences are SGHRS and YFSETQ. CDR3 sequence (DNA): TGCGCCAGCAGCGGACAGGGGGCGTCCTACGAGCAGTACTTC. This gives the protein CASSGQGASYEQYF.

V usage is TRBV7-8 and J usage is TRBJ1-2; no clear D gene. Germline CDR1 SGHVS, CDR2 FQNEAQ. V was shortened by 1 base and J by 4 bases, with 10 bases between the two germline ends. CDR3 length: 14 residues. The CDR3 nucleotides are TGTGCCAGCAGCTTAGATGCGGGGAGCTATGGCTACACCTTC. Residues: CASSLDAGSYGYTF.

CDR3 nucleotide sequence: TGTGCCAGCGAGGAGAGAGGGGGCGTAGGTGGCTACACCTTC. It codes for CASEERGGVGGYTF. V is TRBV28 and J is TRBJ1-2; 7 bases line up with TRBD1. V was pared by 8 bases and J by 7 bases, with 13 bases of the junction left unmatched. This CDR3 is built from 14 residues. Germline V lookup: CDR1 MDHEN, CDR2 SYDVKM.

The table lists this clonotype with a few counts. The chain has TRBV30 and TRBJ2-3; possibly TRBD1 for D (5 bases). Trimming stripped 4 bases from V and 3 bases from J, with 14 bases between. The CDR3 is 14 amino acids. CDR1 is GTSNPN and CDR2 is SVGIG in the germline V gene (reference sequence). The CDR3 DNA follows: TGTGCCTGGAATAGGGGCCTGGGGACAGATACGCAGTATTTT. Its translation is CAWNRGLGTDTQYF.

This sequence joins TRBV6-5 and TRBJ2-2; D call uncertain. This CDR3 region has 15 residues. Trimming stripped 5 bases from V and 5 bases from J, with 15 bases between. Germline V gene lookup returns CDR1 MNHEY and CDR2 SVGAGI. CDR3 residues: CASSKDRPGTGELFF. CDR3 nucleotides: TGTGCCAGCAGTAAGGACCGACCCGGGACCGGGGAGCTGTTTTTT.

The chain recombines TRBV7-3 with TRBJ2-1; D gene unclear. The CDR3 totals 15 residues. In germline, CDR1 is SGHTA, CDR2 FQGTGA. The germline V and J ends were trimmed by 6 bases and 2 bases, with 14 bases remaining between them. CDR3 loop: CASSSLPATYNEQFF. Written as DNA, the CDR3 is TGTGCCAGCAGTTCGCTCCCGGCTACCTACAATGAGCAGTTCTTC. The entire variable domain, with the rest obtained from reference TRBV7-3 and TRBJ2-1, is as follows: GAGVSQTPSNKVTEKGKYVELRCDPISGHTALYWYRQSLGQGPEFLIYFQGTGAADDSGLPNDRFFAVRPEGSVSTLKIQRTERGDSAVYLCASSSLPATYNEQFFGPGTRLTVL.

The chain employs TRBV2 and TRBJ1-2, with D unresolved. This CDR3 is 15 amino acids long. V lost 2 bases and J lost 8, with 18 bases in between. Germline V CDR1 and CDR2: SNHLY, FYNNEI. CDR3 nucleotides: TGTGCCAGCAGTGAAAAGGATTCGGTAGTGTGGGGCTACACCTTC. It translates to CASSEKDSVVWGYTF.

This clonotype came up a few times. The V call is TRBV9, the J call TRBJ2-1; D not certain. The germline CDR1 and CDR2 sequences are SGDLS and YYNGEE. The CDR3 sequence is 12 residues long. The V end lost 4 bases, the J end lost 8 bases, and 10 bases lay between the germline ends. In nucleotides, the CDR3 is TGTGCCAGCAGCCCCGGATTGGATGAGCAGTTCTTC. Translating gives CASSPGLDEQFF.

This clonotype occurred many times. This chain joins TRBV14 and TRBJ1-1; TRBD1 might be the D (5 bases). The germline V gene has CDR1 SGHDN and CDR2 FVKESK. This CDR3 has 14 residues. V shed 0 bases and J shed 4 bases, with 9 bases lying between them. The DNA of the CDR3 is TGTGCCAGCAGCCAAGACAGGGTGACCACTGAAGCTTTCTTT. Protein product: CASSQDRVTTEAFF.

This clonotype was found a few times. This CDR3 is CASSLTAGWGSDAGELFF. In DNA form, the CDR3 reads TGTGCCAGCAGCTTAACGGCCGGGTGGGGGTCGGATGCCGGGGAGCTGTTTTTT. This chain joins TRBV7-3 and TRBJ2-2; either TRBD1 or TRBD2 may supply D (5 bases each). The CDR3 covers 18 residues. Trimming shortened V by 0 bases and J by 6 bases, and 20 bases separated the two germline ends. The germline V gene encodes CDR1 SGHTA and CDR2 FQGTGA.

The chain couples TRBV7-3 to TRBJ2-5; TRBD2 agrees at 7 bases. The CDR3 is 14 residues long. V trimming: 4 bases; J trimming: 0 bases; junction bases outside the gene matches: 2. Germline assignment: CDR1 SGHTA and CDR2 FQGTGA. CDR3 coding DNA: TGTGCCAGCAGCTCAAGCGGGAACCAAGAGACCCAGTACTTC. Its translation is CASSSSGNQETQYF.

The chain uses TRBV12-3 or TRBV12-4 and TRBJ2-1; possible D gene TRBD2, 5 bases. The ends were cut back, 2 bases at V and 8 bases at J, with 10 bases in the middle. The CDR3 has 13 residues. This CDR3 is CASSLTRLDEQFF. In DNA, the CDR3 is TGTGCCAGCAGTTTAACTAGACTGGATGAGCAGTTCTTC.

This sequence joins TRBV11-2 and TRBJ2-1; D unresolved. CDR1 SGHAT and CDR2 FQNNGV come from the germline V gene. V was clipped by 3 bases and J by 8 bases, with 14 bases between them. This CDR3 contains 14 residues. The CDR3 protein is CASSLGGPWDEQFF. CDR3 sequence (DNA): TGTGCCAGCAGCTTGGGTGGGCCTTGGGATGAGCAGTTCTTC.

This clonotype came up a few times. The chain uses TRBV13 and TRBJ2-7; D gene uncertain. The CDR3 loop spans 15 amino acids. The germline V and J ends were trimmed by 4 bases and 7 bases, with 20 bases remaining between them. Germline CDR1 is PRHDT and CDR2 is FYEKMQ (reference sequence). The CDR3 protein is CASSSPYRNPQEQYF. CDR3 DNA sequence: TGTGCCAGCAGCTCCCCGTACCGTAACCCCCAAGAGCAGTACTTC.

In this sample, this clonotype turned up many times. The V call is TRBV7-9, the J call TRBJ2-3; no clear D. This CDR3 region has 16 residues. Trimming took 5 bases from V and 0 from J, leaving 15 bases between them. Per germline, CDR1 SEHNR and CDR2 FQNEAQ (reference sequence). The chain's CDR3 is CASSPRTVHSTDTQYF. The CDR3 DNA reads as TGTGCCAGCAGCCCCCGTACAGTGCATAGCACAGATACGCAGTATTTT.

The rearrangement uses TRBV10-1 and TRBJ2-1; D is perhaps TRBD1 (6 bases). Between the trimmed V and J ends, which lost 4 bases and 2 bases, there was a span of 21 bases. Germline lookup yields CDR1 WNHNN and CDR2 SYGVQD (reference sequence). This CDR3 has 18 residues. CDR3 protein: CASSGPGGARGPYNEQFF. CDR3 bases: TGCGCCAGCAGTGGACCTGGGGGCGCGAGGGGCCCCTACAATGAGCAGTTCTTC.

Concerning this clonotype itself: One end of the junction varies from germline; a read error may be responsible. The J gene is TRBJ2-7, the V gene TRBV6-5; D uncertain. Germline V gene lookup returns CDR1 MNHEY and CDR2 SVGAGI. This CDR3 has 13 residues. CDR3 nucleotide sequence: TGTGCCAGCAGTGACTCAGCTTACTACGAGCAGTACTTC. Protein product: CASSDSAYYEQYF.

The chain uses TRBV19 and TRBJ2-1; 12 positions agree with TRBD2. The CDR3 is made up of 11 amino acids. Germline loops: CDR1 LNHDA, CDR2 SQIVND (reference sequence). J lost 15 bases, V lost 10 bases, and 7 bases had no gene match. The CDR3 loop reads CATKLAGGRFF. The CDR3 nucleotides are TGTGCCACCAAACTAGCGGGAGGACGGTTCTTC.